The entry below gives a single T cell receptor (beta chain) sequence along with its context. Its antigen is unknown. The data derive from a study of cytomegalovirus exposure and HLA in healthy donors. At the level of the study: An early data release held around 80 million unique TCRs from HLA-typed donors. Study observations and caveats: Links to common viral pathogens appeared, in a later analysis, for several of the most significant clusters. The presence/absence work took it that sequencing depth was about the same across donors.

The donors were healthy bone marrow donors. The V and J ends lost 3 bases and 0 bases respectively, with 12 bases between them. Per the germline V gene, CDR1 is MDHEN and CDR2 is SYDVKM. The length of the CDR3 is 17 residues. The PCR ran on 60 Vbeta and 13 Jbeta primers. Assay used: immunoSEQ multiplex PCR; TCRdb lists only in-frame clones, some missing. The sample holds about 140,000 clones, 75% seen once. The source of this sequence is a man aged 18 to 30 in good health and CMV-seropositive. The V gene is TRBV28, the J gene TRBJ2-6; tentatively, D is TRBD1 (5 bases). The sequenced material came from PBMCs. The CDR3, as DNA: TGTGCCAGCAGTTTGGGGAACAGGTTCTCTGGGGCCAACGTCCTGACTTTC. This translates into CASSLGNRFSGANVLTF.